There are a few counts of the clone carrying this TCR beta chain. No antigen is known for it. The sample belongs to a study of tissue T cells after allogeneic stem cell transplantation. GI sites, liver, skin and spleen were taken after median 9.75 post-mortem hours. TCRdb's table, derived via immunoSEQ multiplex PCR, lists solely in-frame clones and lacks some. The table records 6,000 to 8,000 clones, 55% to 75% of them present only once. V was shortened by 1 base and J by 7 bases, with 4 bases between the two germline ends. The CDR3 covers 11 residues. Germline lookup yields CDR1 SNHLY and CDR2 FYNNEI. Findings of the study overall: In patients and mice, blood and spleen missed much of tissue repertoire.

This clonotype originated in a woman aged 18 to 55 with breast cancer. This chain uses TRBV2 with TRBJ2-5; no definite D call. Here the sequenced sample was tissue from the stomach, taken at autopsy. The CDR3 nucleotides are TGTGCCAGCAGTGAAGGGCGGACCCAGTACTTC. This translates into CASSEGRTQYF.